This TCR beta chain was retrieved from a study of TIL therapy for anti-PD-1-resistant metastatic lung cancer. In the study overall: Tumors carried a median about 1.5 non-synonymous mutations per megabase.

Germline CDR1 reads SQVTM; CDR2 reads ANQGSEA. The CDR3 has 17 amino acids. V lost 4 bases and J lost 4, with 25 bases in between. This was the immunoSEQ v3 assay. Libraries were sequenced to roughly 2 million read pairs (survey) or roughly 4.5-6 million (deep). Sequenced by immunoSEQ multiplex PCR; TCRdb stores in-frame clones only, minus some. The top ten hold 1.5% to 2% of the sample, which has tens of thousands of clones, roughly 80% seen once. Indicated time point: pre-treatment sample, taken before nivolumab and TIL therapy. Patients were adults with stage 4 NSCLC. This rearrangement joins TRBV29-1 to TRBJ1-1; D might be TRBD1 (6 bases). The sequence was obtained from a person aged 25 to 79 with non-small cell lung cancer. This specimen consisted of blood, obtained at baseline. This chain's CDR3 is CSVGQGGGRVSGTEAFF. CDR3 nucleotide sequence: TGCAGCGTTGGTCAGGGAGGGGGTCGAGTATCGGGCACTGAAGCTTTCTTT.